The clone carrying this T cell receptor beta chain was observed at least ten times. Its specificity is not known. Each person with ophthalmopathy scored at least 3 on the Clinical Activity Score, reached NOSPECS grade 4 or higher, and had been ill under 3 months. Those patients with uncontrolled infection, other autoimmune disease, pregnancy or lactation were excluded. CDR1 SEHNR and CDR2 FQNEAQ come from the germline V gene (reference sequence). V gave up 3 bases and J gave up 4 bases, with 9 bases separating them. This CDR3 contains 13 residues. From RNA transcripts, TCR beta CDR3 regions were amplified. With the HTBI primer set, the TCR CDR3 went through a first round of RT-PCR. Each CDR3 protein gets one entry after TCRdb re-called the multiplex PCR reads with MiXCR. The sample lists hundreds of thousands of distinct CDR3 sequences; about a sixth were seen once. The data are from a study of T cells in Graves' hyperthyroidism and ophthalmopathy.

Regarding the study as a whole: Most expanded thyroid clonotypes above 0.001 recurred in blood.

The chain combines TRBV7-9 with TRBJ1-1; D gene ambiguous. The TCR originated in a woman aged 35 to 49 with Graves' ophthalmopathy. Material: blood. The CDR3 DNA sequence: TGTGCCAGCAGCTTCCAAGCCCCCACTGAAGCTTTCTTT. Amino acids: CASSFQAPTEAFF.